Listed here are 8 T cell receptor beta chains from one sample, sequenced in a study of blood T cell repertoires in COVID-19. Clones were read by immunoSEQ multiplex PCR, and TCRdb kept only the in-frame ones, dropping some. The sample has 350,000 or so clones; over 70% are singletons. The sample consisted of peripheral blood. The receptors here all came from a man between 25 and 39 years old with active or convalescent COVID-19.

The CDR3 protein is CASSMGRSSYEQYF. In DNA, the CDR3 is TGTGCCAGTAGCATGGGGCGGAGCTCCTACGAGCAGTACTTC. V usage is TRBV19 and J usage is TRBJ2-7; TRBD1 is a possible D gene (5 bases). The CDR3 sequence is 14 residues long. Germline CDR1 LNHDA, CDR2 SQIVND (reference sequence). V was pared by 6 bases and J by 0 bases, with 12 bases between.

The V call is TRBV6-5, the J call TRBJ2-7, with no clear D. Germline-derived CDR1 and CDR2 are MNHEY and SVGAGI. The CDR3 length is 11 residues. V lost 8 bases and J lost 6, with 11 bases in between. The CDR3 protein is CASPPEAEQYF. The CDR3 bases are TGTGCCAGCCCTCCCGAGGCCGAGCAGTACTTC.

This clone appeared a few times. This chain links TRBV4-1 with TRBJ2-7; 15 bases are shared with TRBD2. V lost 0 bases and J lost 5; bases outside the gene matches: 5. The CDR3 runs to 17 residues. CDR1 is MGHRA, CDR2 YSYEKL, per germline. The CDR3 sequence is CASSQDWTSGRAHEQYF. In nucleotides, the CDR3 is TGCGCCAGCAGCCAAGATTGGACTAGCGGGAGGGCCCACGAGCAGTACTTC.

The chain is built from TRBV3-1 (or the pseudogene TRBV3-2) and TRBJ2-1; the D gene is possibly TRBD2 (5 bases). The V and J ends lost 1 base and 10 bases respectively, with 11 bases between them. Germline V lookup: CDR1 LGHDT, CDR2 YNNKEL (reference sequence). This CDR3 contains 13 residues. CDR3 sequence (DNA): TGTGCCAGCAGCCAAGGAGGGTCTGGGGAGCAGTTCTTC. It translates to CASSQGGSGEQFF.

The chain recombines TRBV4-2 with TRBJ2-5; TRBD1 aligns across 7 bases. CDR1 and CDR2 from the germline V gene are LGHNA and YNFKEQ. CDR3 length equals 15 residues. With V trimmed by 2 bases and J by 2 bases, 5 bases remained unmatched. This CDR3 reads CASSQWGQPQETQYF. CDR3 bases: TGTGCCAGCAGCCAATGGGGACAGCCACAAGAGACCCAGTACTTC.

This chain uses TRBV6-2 or TRBV6-3 with TRBJ1-1, with 10 bases that match TRBD1. The germline V gene encodes CDR1 MNHEY and CDR2 SVGEGT. The V segment lost 0 bases and the J segment 5 bases; nucleotides outside the gene matches: 9. The CDR3 runs to 17 residues. The CDR3 loop reads CASSYSHLRTGGTEAFF. Written as DNA, the CDR3 is TGTGCCAGCAGTTACTCTCATCTACGGACAGGGGGAACTGAAGCTTTCTTT.

The chain joins TRBV4-3 to TRBJ2-2; D is unclear. V was pared by 0 bases and J by 0 bases, with 8 bases between. CDR1 is LGHNA, CDR2 YSLEER, per germline. The CDR3 contains 16 residues. The chain's CDR3 is CASSQDGGANTGELFF. CDR3 in DNA: TGCGCCAGCAGCCAAGATGGCGGAGCGAACACCGGGGAGCTGTTTTTT.

J is TRBJ2-1 and V is TRBV2; weak D call: TRBD2 (5 bases). Germline V gene lookup returns CDR1 SNHLY and CDR2 FYNNEI. CDR3 length equals 13 residues. V was shortened by 4 bases and J by 6 bases, with 10 bases between the two germline ends. In nucleotides, the CDR3 is TGTGCCAGCAGTGCGGAAGAGGGCAATGAGCAGTTCTTC. This sequence encodes CASSAEEGNEQFF.